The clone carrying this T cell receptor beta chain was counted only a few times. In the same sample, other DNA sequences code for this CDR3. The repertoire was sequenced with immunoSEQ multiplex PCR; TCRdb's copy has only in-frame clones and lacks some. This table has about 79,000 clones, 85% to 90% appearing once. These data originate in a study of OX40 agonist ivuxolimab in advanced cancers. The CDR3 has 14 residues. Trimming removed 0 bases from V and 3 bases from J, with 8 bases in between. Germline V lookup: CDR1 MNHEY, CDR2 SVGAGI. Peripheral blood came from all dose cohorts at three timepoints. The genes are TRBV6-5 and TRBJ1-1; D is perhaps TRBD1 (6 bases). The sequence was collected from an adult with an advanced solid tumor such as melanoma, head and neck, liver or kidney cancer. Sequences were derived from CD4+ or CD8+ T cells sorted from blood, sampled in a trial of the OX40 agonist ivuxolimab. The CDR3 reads CASSYSRGDTEAFF. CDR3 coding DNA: TGTGCCAGCAGTTACTCCAGGGGAGACACTGAAGCTTTCTTT.